This T cell receptor beta chain was identified during a study of blood T cell repertoires in COVID-19. In the study overall: Sites in the United States, Italy and Spain provided acute and convalescent COVID-19 samples. T cells, B-cell-depleted T cells, or PBMCs provided the cDNA or gDNA that served as material.

This CDR3 spans 15 amino acids. Germline CDR1 reads SGHTA; CDR2 reads FQGTGA. V lost 0 bases to trimming and J lost 0 bases; unmatched junction nucleotides: 1. As handled by the study authors: Counts of nucleated cells, estimated from reference gene primer amplification, were obtained. Libraries were prepared by immunoSEQ multiplex PCR; TCRdb keeps only in-frame clonotypes and omits some of them. V, J and clone size derive from that table, while D and trimming were established from the DNA sequence. The sample shows hundreds of thousands of clones, 70% to 90% of them seen only once. The chain is built from TRBV7-3 and TRBJ2-5; 7 bases agree with TRBD2. The sequence was obtained from a man between 18 and 29 years old with active or convalescent COVID-19. Specimen: peripheral blood. DNA for the CDR3: TGTGCCAGCAGCTTAACGGGGGGGAACCAAGAGACCCAGTACTTC. Protein sequence: CASSLTGGNQETQYF.